These T cell receptor beta chains were read from a single sample in a study of cytomegalovirus exposure and HLA in healthy donors. TCRdb's copy holds only in-frame clones and misses some; the assay was immunoSEQ multiplex PCR. Among around 130,000 clones listed, 70% to 80% were seen once. Sequenced input: PBMCs. The receptors originated from a woman aged 55-75 years in good health and CMV-seropositive. Both conserved end residues are part of each CDR3. Fields, in order: J gene, D gene, V gene, clone size, CDR3 protein, CDR3 DNA. The D gene is left open where the match is weak. Not all rows give a size; the values are once, few, many and, for expanded clones, a class.

TRBJ1-2 TRBD1 TRBV11-2 . CASRPGTGGSYYGYTF TGTGCCAGCAGACCCGGGACAGGGGGCTCCTACTATGGCTACACCTTC
TRBJ1-2 . TRBV11-2 few CASSPADIHGYTF TGTGCCAGCAGCCCGGCGGACATACATGGCTACACCTTC
TRBJ1-1 TRBD1 TRBV6-1 . CASSLQWDRGTEAFF TGTGCCAGCAGTCTTCAATGGGACAGGGGGACTGAAGCTTTCTTT
TRBJ1-2 . TRBV14 . CASSQGRYGYTF TGTGCCAGCAGCCAAGGCCGGTATGGCTACACCTTC
TRBJ2-7 . TRBV12-5 . CASGIPDRWGYEQYF TGTGCTAGTGGTATTCCCGACAGGTGGGGCTACGAGCAGTACTTC
TRBJ2-7 TRBD2 TRBV27 . CASSLGGGATYEQYF TGTGCCAGCAGTTTAGGGGGGGGTGCGACCTACGAGCAGTACTTC
TRBJ2-7 TRBD2 TRBV7-2 . CASSLDSGGGYEQYF TGTGCCAGCAGCTTAGATAGCGGGGGCGGATACGAGCAGTACTTC
TRBJ1-1 TRBD1 TRBV9 . CASSVGQGDTEAFF TGTGCCAGCAGCGTAGGACAGGGAGACACTGAAGCTTTCTTT
TRBJ2-7 . TRBV11-2 . CASSLIEEQYF TGTGCCAGCAGCTTGATAGAAGAGCAGTACTTC
TRBJ1-1 TRBD1 TRBV19 . CASRTISNRGRDTEAFF TGTGCCAGTAGAACTATCTCAAACAGGGGAAGGGACACTGAAGCTTTCTTT
TRBJ2-3 TRBD2 TRBV29-1 . CSVDGTRLAGGPKSPDTQYF TGCAGCGTTGACGGAACCAGACTAGCGGGGGGGCCAAAATCCCCCGATACGCAGTATTTT